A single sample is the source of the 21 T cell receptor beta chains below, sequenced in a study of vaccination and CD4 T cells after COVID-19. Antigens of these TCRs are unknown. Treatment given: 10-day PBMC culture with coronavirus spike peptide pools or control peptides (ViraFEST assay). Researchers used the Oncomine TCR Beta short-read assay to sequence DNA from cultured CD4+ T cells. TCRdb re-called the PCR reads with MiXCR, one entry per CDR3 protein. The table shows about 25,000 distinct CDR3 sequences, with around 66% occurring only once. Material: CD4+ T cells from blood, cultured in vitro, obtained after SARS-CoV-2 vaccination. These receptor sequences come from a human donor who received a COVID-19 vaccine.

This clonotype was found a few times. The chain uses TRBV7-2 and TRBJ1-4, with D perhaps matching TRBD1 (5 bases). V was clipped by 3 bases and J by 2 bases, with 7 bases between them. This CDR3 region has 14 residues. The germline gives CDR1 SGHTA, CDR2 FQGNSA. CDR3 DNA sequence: TGTGCCAGCAGCTTGGGACCGACTAATGAAAAACTGTTTTTT. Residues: CASSLGPTNEKLFF.

CDR3 nucleotides: TGCGCCAGCAGCTTGGGGTCGGCGGGAAACACCATATATTTT. It translates to CASSLGSAGNTIYF. The J gene is TRBJ1-3, the V gene TRBV5-1; no clear D. There are 14 residues in the CDR3. Germline V gene data show CDR1 as SGHRS and CDR2 as YFSETQ. V was clipped by 0 bases and J by 4 bases, with 8 bases between them.

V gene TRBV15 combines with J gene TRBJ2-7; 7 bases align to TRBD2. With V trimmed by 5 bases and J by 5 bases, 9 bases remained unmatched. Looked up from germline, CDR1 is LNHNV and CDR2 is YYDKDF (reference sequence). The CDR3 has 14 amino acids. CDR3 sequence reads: CATSGLSGVDEQYF. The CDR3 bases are TGTGCCACCAGCGGTTTGAGCGGGGTCGACGAGCAGTACTTC.

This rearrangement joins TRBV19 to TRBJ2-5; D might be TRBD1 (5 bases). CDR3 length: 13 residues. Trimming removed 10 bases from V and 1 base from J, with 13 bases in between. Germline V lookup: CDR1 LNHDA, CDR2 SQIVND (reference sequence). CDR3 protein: CATRTDTQETQYF. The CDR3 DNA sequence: TGTGCCACAAGAACGGACACCCAAGAGACCCAGTACTTC.

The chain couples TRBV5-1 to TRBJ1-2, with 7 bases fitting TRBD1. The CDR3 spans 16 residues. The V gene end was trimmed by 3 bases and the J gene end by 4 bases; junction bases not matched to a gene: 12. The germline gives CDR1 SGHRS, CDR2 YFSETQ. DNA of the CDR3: TGCGCCAGCAGCTGGGTGACAGGGAAGGGAGCCTATGGCTACACCTTC. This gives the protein CASSWVTGKGAYGYTF.

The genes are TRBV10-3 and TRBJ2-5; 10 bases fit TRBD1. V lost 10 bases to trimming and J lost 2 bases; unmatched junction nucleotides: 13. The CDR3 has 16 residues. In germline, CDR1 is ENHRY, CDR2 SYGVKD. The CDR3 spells CATSIGPGQGQETQYF. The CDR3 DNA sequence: TGTGCCACTAGTATAGGACCGGGACAGGGGCAAGAGACCCAGTACTTC.

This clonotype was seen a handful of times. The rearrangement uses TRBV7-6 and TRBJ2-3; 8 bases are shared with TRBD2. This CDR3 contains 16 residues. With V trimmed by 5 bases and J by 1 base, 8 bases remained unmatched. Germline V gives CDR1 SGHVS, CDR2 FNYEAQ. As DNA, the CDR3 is TGTGCCAGCAGCCGAGCGGGGGCCCGCGGCACAGATACGCAGTATTTT. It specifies CASSRAGARGTDTQYF.

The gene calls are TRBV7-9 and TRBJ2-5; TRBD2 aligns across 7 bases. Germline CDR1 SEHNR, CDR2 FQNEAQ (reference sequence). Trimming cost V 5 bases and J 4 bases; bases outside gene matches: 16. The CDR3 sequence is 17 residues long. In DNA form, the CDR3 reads TGTGCCAGCAGCCCCCAGGGAGGGCTAGCGCCCCCAGAGACCCAGTACTTC. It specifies CASSPQGGLAPPETQYF.

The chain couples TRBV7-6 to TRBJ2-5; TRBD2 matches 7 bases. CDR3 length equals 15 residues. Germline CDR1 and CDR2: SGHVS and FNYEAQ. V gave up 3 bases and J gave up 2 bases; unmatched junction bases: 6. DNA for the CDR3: TGTGCCAGCAGCTTGGGGCGGGGGACGCAAGAGACCCAGTACTTC. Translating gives CASSLGRGTQETQYF.

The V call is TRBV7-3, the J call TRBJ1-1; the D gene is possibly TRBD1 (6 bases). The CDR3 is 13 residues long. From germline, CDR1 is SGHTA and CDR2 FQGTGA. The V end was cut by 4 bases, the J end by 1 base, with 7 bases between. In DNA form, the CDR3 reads TGTGCCAGCAGCTCGGACAGGAACACTGAAGCTTTCTTT. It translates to CASSSDRNTEAFF.

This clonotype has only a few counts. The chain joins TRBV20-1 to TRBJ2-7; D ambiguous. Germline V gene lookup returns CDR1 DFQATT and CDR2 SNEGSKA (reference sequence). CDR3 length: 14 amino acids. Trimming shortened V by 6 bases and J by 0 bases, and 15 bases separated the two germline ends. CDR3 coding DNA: TGCAGTGCGACCCCGATCAGTAGCTCCTACGAGCAGTACTTC. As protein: CSATPISSSYEQYF.

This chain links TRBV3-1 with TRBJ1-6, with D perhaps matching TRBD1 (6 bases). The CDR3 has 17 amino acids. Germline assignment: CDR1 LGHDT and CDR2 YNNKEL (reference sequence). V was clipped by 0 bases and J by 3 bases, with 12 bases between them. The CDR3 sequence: CASSQDGRQVYNSPLHF. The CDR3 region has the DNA TGTGCCAGCAGCCAAGATGGAAGACAGGTCTATAATTCACCCCTCCACTTT.

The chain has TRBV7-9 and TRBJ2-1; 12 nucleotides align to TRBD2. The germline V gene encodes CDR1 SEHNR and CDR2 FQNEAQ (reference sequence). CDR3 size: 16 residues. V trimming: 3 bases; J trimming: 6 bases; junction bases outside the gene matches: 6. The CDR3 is CASSLGLAGGVNEQFF. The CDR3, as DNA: TGTGCCAGCAGCTTGGGGCTAGCGGGGGGGGTCAATGAGCAGTTCTTC. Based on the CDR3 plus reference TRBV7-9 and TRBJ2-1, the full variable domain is DTGVSQNPRHKITKRGQNVTFRCDPISEHNRLYWYRQTLGQGPEFLTYFQNEAQLEKSRLLSDRFSAERPKGSFSTLEIQRTEQGDSAMYLCASSLGLAGGVNEQFFGPGTRLTVL.

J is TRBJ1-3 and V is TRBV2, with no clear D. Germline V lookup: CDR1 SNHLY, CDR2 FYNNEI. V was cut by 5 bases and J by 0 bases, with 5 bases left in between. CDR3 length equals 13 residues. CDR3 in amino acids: CASSPTSGNTIYF. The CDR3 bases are TGTGCCAGCAGTCCGACCTCTGGAAACACCATATATTTT.

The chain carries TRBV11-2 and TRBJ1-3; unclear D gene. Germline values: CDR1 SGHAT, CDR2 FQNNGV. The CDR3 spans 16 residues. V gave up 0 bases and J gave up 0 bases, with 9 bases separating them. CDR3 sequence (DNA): TGTGCCAGCAGCTTAGAAACGGCGACCTCTGGAAACACCATATATTTT. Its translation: CASSLETATSGNTIYF.

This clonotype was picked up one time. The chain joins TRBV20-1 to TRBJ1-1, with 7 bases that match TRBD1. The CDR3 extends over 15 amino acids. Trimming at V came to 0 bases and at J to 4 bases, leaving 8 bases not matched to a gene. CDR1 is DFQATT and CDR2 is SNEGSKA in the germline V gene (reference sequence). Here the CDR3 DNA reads TGCAGTGCTAGAGATCCGCGACAGGGCACCACTGAAGCTTTCTTT. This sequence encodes CSARDPRQGTTEAFF.

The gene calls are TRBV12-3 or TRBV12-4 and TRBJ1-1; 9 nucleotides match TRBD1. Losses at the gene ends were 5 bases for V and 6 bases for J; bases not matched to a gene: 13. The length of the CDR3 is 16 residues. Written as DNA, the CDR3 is TGTGCCAGCAGTGGGACGACCGGGACAGGGTCCGCTGAAGCTTTCTTT. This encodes CASSGTTGTGSAEAFF.

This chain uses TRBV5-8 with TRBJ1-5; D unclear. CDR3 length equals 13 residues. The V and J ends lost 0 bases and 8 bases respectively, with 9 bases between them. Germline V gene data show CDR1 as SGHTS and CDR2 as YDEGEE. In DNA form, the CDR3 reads TGTGCCAGCAGCTTGGTTATAGGGAAGCCCCAGCATTTT. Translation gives CASSLVIGKPQHF.

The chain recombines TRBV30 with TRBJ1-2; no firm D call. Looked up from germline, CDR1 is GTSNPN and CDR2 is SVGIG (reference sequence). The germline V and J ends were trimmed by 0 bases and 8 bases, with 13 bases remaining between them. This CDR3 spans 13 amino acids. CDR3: CAWSVSRDGGYTF. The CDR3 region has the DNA TGTGCCTGGAGTGTTAGTAGGGATGGAGGCTACACCTTC. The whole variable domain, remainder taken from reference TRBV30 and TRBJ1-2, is SQTIHQWPATLVQPVGSPLSLECTVEGTSNPNLYWYRQAAGRGLQLLFYSVGIGQISSEVPQNLSASRPQDRQFILSSKKLLLSDSGFYLCAWSVSRDGGYTFGSGTRLTVV.

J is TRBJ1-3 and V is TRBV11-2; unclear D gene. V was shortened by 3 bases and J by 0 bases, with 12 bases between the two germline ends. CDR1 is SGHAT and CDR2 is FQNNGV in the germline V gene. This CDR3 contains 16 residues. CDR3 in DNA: TGTGCCAGCAGCTTCGAGGCACTAGGCTCTGGAAACACCATATATTTT. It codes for CASSFEALGSGNTIYF. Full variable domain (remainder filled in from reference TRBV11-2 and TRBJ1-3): EAGVAQSPRYKIIEKRQSVAFWCNPISGHATLYWYQQILGQGPKLLIQFQNNGVVDDSQLPKDRFSAERLKGVDSTLKIQPAKLEDSAVYLCASSFEALGSGNTIYFGEGSWLTVV.

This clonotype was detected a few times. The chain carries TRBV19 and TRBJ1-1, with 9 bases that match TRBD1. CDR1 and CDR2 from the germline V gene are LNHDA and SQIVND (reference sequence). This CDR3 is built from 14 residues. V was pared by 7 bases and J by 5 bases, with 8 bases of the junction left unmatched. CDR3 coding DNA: TGTGCCAGTAACAAACAGGGGGCGCGAACTGAAGCTTTCTTT. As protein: CASNKQGARTEAFF.